A single sample is the source of the 17 T cell receptor beta chains below, sequenced in a study of T cell responses to AZD1222 COVID-19 vaccine. TCRdb keeps only in-frame clones here, not all; method: immunoSEQ multiplex PCR. The top ten clones hold more than 8.5% of a sample with roughly 150,000 clones, roughly 91% of them seen once. Material: peripheral blood, obtained on day 0 of AZD1222 vaccination. The receptors were sampled from an adult in good health.

The chain employs TRBV28 and TRBJ1-5; D not resolved. V lost 6 bases, J lost 0 bases, and 12 bases lay in between. The CDR3 is 15 amino acids. Germline-derived CDR1 and CDR2 are MDHEN and SYDVKM. The CDR3 is CASRESGISNQPQHF. CDR3 nucleotides: TGTGCCAGCAGAGAAAGCGGCATTAGCAATCAGCCCCAGCATTTT.

The J gene is TRBJ1-2, the V gene TRBV4-2; no firm D call. The V end was cut by 0 bases, the J end by 5 bases, with 7 bases between. Germline CDR1 and CDR2: LGHNA and YNFKEQ. The length of the CDR3 is 13 residues. The CDR3 is CASSQDGPYGYTF. The CDR3 DNA sequence: TGTGCCAGCAGCCAAGACGGGCCGTATGGCTACACCTTC.

The sample holds one count of this clone. The genes are TRBV2 and TRBJ1-6, with D unclear. CDR3 length equals 13 residues. Germline lookup yields CDR1 SNHLY and CDR2 FYNNEI. Trimming shortened V by 1 base and J by 9 bases, and 7 bases separated the two germline ends. The CDR3, as DNA: TGTGCCAGCAGTGAAGAGATAGCTTCACCCCTCCACTTT. It encodes CASSEEIASPLHF.

The genes are TRBV30 and TRBJ1-2; D is unresolved. Per the germline V gene, CDR1 is GTSNPN and CDR2 is SVGIG (reference sequence). Trimming removed 2 bases at V and 4 bases at J, with 8 bases between. This CDR3 comprises 12 residues. CDR3 loop: CAWSWGSYGYTF. In DNA, the CDR3 is TGTGCCTGGAGTTGGGGTTCCTATGGCTACACCTTC.

The V call is TRBV7-3, the J call TRBJ2-1; D could derive from TRBD1 or TRBD2 (5 bases each). The CDR3 extends over 14 amino acids. V lost 2 bases, J lost 1 base, and 6 bases lay in between. Germline CDR1 and CDR2: SGHTA and FQGTGA. In DNA form, the CDR3 reads TGTGCCAGCAGCTTAGGGGGTTCCTACAATGAGCAGTTCTTC. As protein: CASSLGGSYNEQFF.

This clone was detected once. The CDR3 DNA is TGTGCCAGCAGTTTACCCTTGAGCGGGGGTAGTTACAATGAGCAGTTCTTC. Its translation: CASSLPLSGGSYNEQFF. The chain links TRBV28 to TRBJ2-1; 8 nucleotides align to TRBD2. The V and J ends lost 2 bases and 4 bases, in that order; junction bases with no gene match: 10. The germline gives CDR1 MDHEN, CDR2 SYDVKM. The CDR3 has 17 amino acids.

V usage is TRBV5-1 and J usage is TRBJ1-6; D gene ambiguous. The CDR3 length is 14 residues. The germline CDR1 and CDR2 sequences are SGHRS and YFSETQ. V was cut by 4 bases and J by 6 bases, with 11 bases left in between. The CDR3 region has the DNA TGCGCCAGCAGCGAACTGATGGCTAATTCACCCCTCCACTTT. It encodes CASSELMANSPLHF.

The gene calls are TRBV19 and TRBJ1-1; 8 bases match TRBD1. The CDR3 length is 12 residues. Germline assignment: CDR1 LNHDA and CDR2 SQIVND (reference sequence). Trimming removed 8 bases from V and 6 bases from J; junction bases left unmatched: 5. The CDR3 region has the DNA TGTGCCAGTGGACAGGGAAGCGCTGAAGCTTTCTTT. Translated: CASGQGSAEAFF.

CDR3 residues: CASSLSQVLNTEAFF. CDR3 DNA sequence: TGTGCCAGCAGTTTATCTCAGGTTCTGAACACTGAAGCTTTCTTT. The J gene is TRBJ1-1, the V gene TRBV28; D not resolved. Germline lookup yields CDR1 MDHEN and CDR2 SYDVKM. V lost 1 base to trimming and J lost 0 bases, with 9 bases between them. This CDR3 contains 15 residues. Looking up the rest from reference TRBV28 and TRBJ1-1 gives the full variable domain: DVKVTQSSRYLVKRTGEKVFLECVQDMDHENMFWYRQDPGLGLRLIYFSYDVKMKEKGDIPEGYSVSREKKERFSLILESASTNQTSMYLCASSLSQVLNTEAFFGQGTRLTVV.

The chain links TRBV13 to TRBJ2-3, with D perhaps TRBD2 (5 bases). The germline gives CDR1 PRHDT, CDR2 FYEKMQ (reference sequence). Trimming cost V 0 bases and J 5 bases, with 15 bases left between them. CDR3 length: 16 residues. The CDR3 reads CASSLGLASAGDTQYF. CDR3 DNA sequence: TGTGCCAGCAGCTTAGGTTTAGCCTCCGCGGGAGATACGCAGTATTTT.

The rearrangement links TRBV5-1 to TRBJ2-1; D gene uncertain. Trimming took off 1 base at V and 9 bases at J, with 23 bases between the two ends. Per germline, CDR1 SGHRS and CDR2 YFSETQ. This CDR3 is built from 17 residues. As DNA, the CDR3 is TGCGCCAGCAGCTTGTCCGGGTCTTCTCATATTCAGAGTGAGCAGTTCTTC. Protein: CASSLSGSSHIQSEQFF.

The J gene is TRBJ1-6, the V gene TRBV2, with D uncertain. The germline gives CDR1 SNHLY, CDR2 FYNNEI. The V and J ends lost 4 bases and 3 bases respectively, with 10 bases between them. The CDR3 runs 15 residues. For the CDR3, the DNA is TGTGCCAGCAGTGTATCAGGCTTCTATAATTCACCCCTCCACTTT. This codes for CASSVSGFYNSPLHF.

This chain uses TRBV20-1 with TRBJ2-2; 13 bases are a match to TRBD2. Germline loops: CDR1 DFQATT, CDR2 SNEGSKA (reference sequence). With V trimmed by 3 bases and J by 8 bases, 6 bases remained unmatched. CDR3 length equals 15 residues. CDR3 residues: CSASALAGGPGELFF. The CDR3 DNA reads TGCAGTGCTAGTGCACTAGCGGGGGGGCCTGGGGAGCTGTTTTTT.

V gene TRBV19 combines with J gene TRBJ2-5; the match to TRBD2 covers 7 bases. The junction had 9 bases not matched to a gene; V was cut back by 6 bases and J by 2 bases. CDR3 size: 15 residues. The germline V gene encodes CDR1 LNHDA and CDR2 SQIVND (reference sequence). CDR3 amino acids: CASRHLYGGQETQYF. In DNA, the CDR3 is TGTGCCAGTAGACACCTGTACGGGGGGCAAGAGACCCAGTACTTC.

The chain employs TRBV5-4 and TRBJ1-4, with D possibly matching TRBD1 (6 bases). The CDR3 consists of 13 residues. Germline CDR1 and CDR2: SGHNT and YYREEE (reference sequence). V gave up 0 bases and J gave up 7 bases, with 7 bases separating them. CDR3 in amino acids: CASSLEGGEKLFF. Here the CDR3 DNA reads TGTGCCAGCAGCTTGGAGGGGGGTGAAAAACTGTTTTTT.

The genes are TRBV29-1 and TRBJ1-1; D call uncertain. From germline, CDR1 is SQVTM and CDR2 ANQGSEA. Trimming cost V 4 bases and J 7 bases, with 16 bases left between them. The CDR3 extends over 13 amino acids. The CDR3 bases are TGCAGCGTTGTGGAGGACCAAGGAGGTGAAGCTTTCTTT. This sequence encodes CSVVEDQGGEAFF.

The chain has TRBV5-1 and TRBJ1-1; D might be TRBD1 (6 bases). Germline V gives CDR1 SGHRS, CDR2 YFSETQ. This CDR3 is 15 amino acids long. V lost 3 bases and J lost 5, with 17 bases in between. The CDR3 DNA sequence: TGCGCCAGCAGCTGGGGGCCCGGGGGTGGGACTGAAGCTTTCTTT. It yields the protein CASSWGPGGGTEAFF.